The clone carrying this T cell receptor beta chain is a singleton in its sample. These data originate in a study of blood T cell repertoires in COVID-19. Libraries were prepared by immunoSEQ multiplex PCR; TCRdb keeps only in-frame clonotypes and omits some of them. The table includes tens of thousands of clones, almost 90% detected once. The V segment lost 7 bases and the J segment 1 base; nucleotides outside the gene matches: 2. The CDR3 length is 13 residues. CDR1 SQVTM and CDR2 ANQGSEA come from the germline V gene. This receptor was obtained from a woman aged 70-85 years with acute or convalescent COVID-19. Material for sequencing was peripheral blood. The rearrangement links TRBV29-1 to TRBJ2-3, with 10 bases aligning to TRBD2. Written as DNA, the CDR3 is TGCAGCGGTGGGACTAGCGGCACAGATACGCAGTATTTT. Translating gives CSGGTSGTDTQYF.